The 22 T cell receptor beta chains listed next were all sequenced from one sample in a study of T cell responses to AZD1222 COVID-19 vaccine. Produced via immunoSEQ multiplex PCR; TCRdb's table is partial and in-frame only. Among roughly 99,000 clones listed, just over 90% were seen once. The input for sequencing was peripheral blood, taken 28 days after the second AZD1222 dose. The receptors originated from an adult who received the AZD1222 COVID-19 vaccine.

The gene calls are TRBV29-1 and TRBJ2-3; D not resolved. The ends were cut back, 3 bases at V and 0 bases at J, with 7 bases in the middle. Germline lookup yields CDR1 SQVTM and CDR2 ANQGSEA. This CDR3 has 13 residues. The CDR3 here is CSVDWPSTDTQYF. The CDR3 DNA reads as TGCAGCGTTGACTGGCCTAGCACAGATACGCAGTATTTT.

This clone occurred once. The rearrangement uses TRBV28 and TRBJ1-4; 9 bases are shared with TRBD1. From germline, CDR1 is MDHEN and CDR2 SYDVKM. The junction had 7 bases not matched to a gene; V was cut back by 6 bases and J by 8 bases. The CDR3 totals 14 residues. CDR3 nucleotides: TGTGCCAGCAGCTGGACAGGGGAAGGGGAAAAACTGTTTTTT. Translation gives CASSWTGEGEKLFF. Drawing the rest from reference TRBV28 and TRBJ1-4, the complete variable domain is DVKVTQSSRYLVKRTGEKVFLECVQDMDHENMFWYRQDPGLGLRLIYFSYDVKMKEKGDIPEGYSVSREKKERFSLILESASTNQTSMYLCASSWTGEGEKLFFGSGTQLSVL.

The rearrangement links TRBV3-1 (or the pseudogene TRBV3-2) to TRBJ2-7; no definite D call. The CDR3 spans 14 residues. Trimming took off 4 bases at V and 3 bases at J, with 13 bases between the two ends. CDR1 and CDR2 from the germline V gene are LGHDT and YNNKEL (reference sequence). CDR3 coding DNA: TGTGCCAGCAGCCGTCGAGCTATGTTCTACGAGCAGTACTTC. It translates to CASSRRAMFYEQYF.

The rearrangement uses TRBV28 and TRBJ2-7; D might be TRBD2 (5 bases). The CDR3 runs to 13 residues. Germline V gene data show CDR1 as MDHEN and CDR2 as SYDVKM. The V end lost 5 bases, the J end lost 6 bases, and 14 bases lay between the germline ends. CDR3 sequence: CASSIPRGGEQYF. The DNA of the CDR3 is TGTGCCAGCAGTATCCCACGCGGAGGCGAGCAGTACTTC. Filled out from reference TRBV28 and TRBJ2-7, the complete variable domain reads DVKVTQSSRYLVKRTGEKVFLECVQDMDHENMFWYRQDPGLGLRLIYFSYDVKMKEKGDIPEGYSVSREKKERFSLILESASTNQTSMYLCASSIPRGGEQYFGPGTRLTVT.

V and J are TRBV28 and TRBJ1-4, with 7 bases aligning to TRBD1. CDR1 MDHEN and CDR2 SYDVKM come from the germline V gene. J gave up 7 bases and V 6 bases, and 11 bases lay outside the gene matches. This CDR3 comprises 15 residues. CDR3 loop: CASRPGTANFEKLFF. CDR3 nucleotide sequence: TGTGCCAGCAGACCCGGGACAGCTAATTTTGAAAAACTGTTTTTT.

The gene calls are TRBV12-3 or TRBV12-4 and TRBJ1-1; no definite D call. The CDR3 is made up of 11 amino acids. V was cut by 2 bases and J by 7 bases, with 5 bases left in between. The CDR3 coding sequence is TGTGCCAGCAGTTTATTAGATGAAGCTTTCTTT. Translating gives CASSLLDEAFF.

A single count supports this clone. The chain joins TRBV4-2 to TRBJ2-3; D is unresolved. The germline V gene encodes CDR1 LGHNA and CDR2 YNFKEQ. The CDR3 contains 15 residues. Trimming took off 4 bases at V and 2 bases at J, with 13 bases between the two ends. In DNA, the CDR3 is TGTGCCAGCAGCCCCGGGCAAGCCGACACAGATACGCAGTATTTT. It specifies CASSPGQADTDTQYF.

The V call is TRBV24-1, the J call TRBJ1-5; tentative D call: TRBD1 (5 bases). V was pared by 5 bases and J by 2 bases, with 9 bases between. CDR1 and CDR2 (germline): KGHDR, SFDVKD. This CDR3 is built from 14 residues. For the CDR3, the DNA is TGTGCCACCAGTGGTTGGGGGGGCAATCAGCCCCAGCATTTT. Protein sequence: CATSGWGGNQPQHF.

The rearrangement joins TRBV18 to TRBJ2-3; D is undetermined. Per germline, CDR1 KGHSH and CDR2 LQKENI. This CDR3 has 11 amino acids. Between the trimmed V and J ends, which lost 3 bases and 8 bases, there was a span of 6 bases. CDR3 sequence reads: CASSPEVTQYF. CDR3 in DNA: TGTGCCAGCTCACCCGAGGTTACGCAGTATTTT.

V and J are TRBV6-2 or TRBV6-3 and TRBJ2-2, with 7 bases lining up with TRBD1. Trimming took 5 bases from V and 5 from J; bases not matched to a gene: 5. The CDR3 extends over 14 amino acids. The germline V gene encodes CDR1 MNHEY and CDR2 SVGEGT. The CDR3 DNA reads TGTGCCAGCAGTCGAGGACAGGAGACCGGGGAGCTGTTTTTT. It translates to CASSRGQETGELFF.

The chain is built from TRBV5-1 and TRBJ2-4; either TRBD1 or TRBD2 may supply D (5 bases each). CDR1 SGHRS and CDR2 YFSETQ come from the germline V gene. Between the trimmed V and J ends, which lost 8 bases and 0 bases, there was a span of 21 bases. The CDR3 has 17 residues. CDR3 DNA sequence: TGCGCCAGGACCGGGACGGTAAGCCCCCTAGCCAAAAACATTCAGTACTTC. It specifies CARTGTVSPLAKNIQYF.

The chain carries TRBV15 and TRBJ1-5; weak D call: TRBD1 (6 bases). Trimming stripped 5 bases from V and 4 bases from J, with 15 bases between. The CDR3 is made up of 15 amino acids. The germline V gene encodes CDR1 LNHNV and CDR2 YYDKDF (reference sequence). In DNA form, the CDR3 reads TGTGCCACCAGCGGATCCGGGACAACTAATCAGCCCCAGCATTTT. Translating gives CATSGSGTTNQPQHF.

This chain links TRBV27 with TRBJ1-2, with D unclear. The CDR3 has 15 amino acids. The germline V gene has CDR1 MNHEY and CDR2 SMNVEV (reference sequence). The ends were cut back, 2 bases at V and 2 bases at J, with 12 bases in the middle. CDR3 loop: CASSLNRQTNYGYTF. The CDR3 DNA follows: TGTGCCAGCAGTTTAAATAGGCAGACGAACTATGGCTACACCTTC.

The V gene is TRBV19, the J gene TRBJ2-3; D unclear. There are 14 residues in the CDR3. V was cut by 6 bases and J by 0 bases, with 10 bases left in between. Germline CDR1 LNHDA, CDR2 SQIVND (reference sequence). The CDR3 DNA follows: TGTGCCAGTAGGAGGAGAACGAGCACAGATACGCAGTATTTT. It encodes CASRRRTSTDTQYF.

This chain joins TRBV6-2 or TRBV6-3 and TRBJ1-1; D call uncertain. The CDR3 totals 14 residues. The germline CDR1 and CDR2 sequences are MNHEY and SVGEGT. Trimming shortened V by 0 bases and J by 1 base, and 6 bases separated the two germline ends. The CDR3 coding sequence is TGTGCCAGCAGTTACTCTCTAGGGAACACTGAAGCTTTCTTT. Its translation is CASSYSLGNTEAFF.

The J gene is TRBJ2-7, the V gene TRBV7-8; 10 positions match TRBD2. CDR3 length: 16 residues. CDR1 SGHVS and CDR2 FQNEAQ come from the germline V gene. Unmatched junction bases numbered 18, after V lost 5 bases and J lost 11 bases. As DNA, the CDR3 is TGTGCCAGCAGCCGTGGAGCGGGAGGGGTTATACAGAGAAAGTACTTC. This codes for CASSRGAGGVIQRKYF.

In its sample, this clone was seen once. The rearrangement links TRBV3-1 (or the pseudogene TRBV3-2) to TRBJ1-3; 9 bases map to TRBD1. CDR1 is LGHDT, CDR2 YNNKEL, per germline (reference sequence). The ends lost 3 bases at V and 0 bases at J; junction bases unmatched: 3. The CDR3 totals 16 residues. CDR3 region: CASSQTQGASGNTIYF. The CDR3, as DNA: TGTGCCAGCAGCCAGACACAGGGGGCCTCTGGAAACACCATATATTTT.

The V gene is TRBV6-2 or TRBV6-3, the J gene TRBJ1-5, with a weak D call TRBD1 (5 bases). The CDR3 contains 13 residues. Germline values: CDR1 MNHEY, CDR2 SVGEGT. Trimming left V 4 bases short and J 3 bases short, with 7 bases between. CDR3 amino acids: CASSWGDNQPQHF. For the CDR3, the DNA is TGTGCCAGCAGTTGGGGCGACAATCAGCCCCAGCATTTT.

V and J are TRBV19 and TRBJ2-1, with D perhaps matching TRBD2 (5 bases). Trimming pared 4 bases from V and 7 bases from J, leaving 11 bases between. Germline V gene lookup returns CDR1 LNHDA and CDR2 SQIVND (reference sequence). The CDR3 sequence is 13 residues long. The CDR3 nucleotides are TGTGCCAGTAGTACGACTACGGGGAATGAGCAGTTCTTC. Encoded protein: CASSTTTGNEQFF.

CDR3 bases: TGTGCCAGCAGCGAAATGGGACAGAACACTGAAGCTTTCTTT. It codes for CASSEMGQNTEAFF. The chain combines TRBV7-9 with TRBJ1-1; a weak D match, TRBD1 (6 bases). V lost 5 bases and J lost 1, with 11 bases in between. The CDR3 sequence is 14 residues long. Germline V gene sequence: CDR1 SEHNR, CDR2 FQNEAQ (reference sequence).

The rearrangement joins TRBV7-9 to TRBJ2-1; TRBD2 might be the D (7 bases). The CDR3 has 16 residues. Trimming removed 5 bases from V and 8 bases from J, with 22 bases in between. CDR1 and CDR2 (germline): SEHNR, FQNEAQ (reference sequence). CDR3 bases: TGTGCCAGCAGCCCTTGGGGGGCGGGAGTTCTCGATGAGCAGTTCTTC. Translation gives CASSPWGAGVLDEQFF.

The chain joins TRBV14 to TRBJ2-3; tentative D call: TRBD2 (6 bases). Germline CDR1 reads SGHDN; CDR2 reads FVKESK. Deletions cut 4 bases from V and 4 bases from J, with 12 bases between. The CDR3 is 14 residues long. This CDR3 reads CASSLGGAADTQYF. The CDR3 nucleotides are TGTGCCAGCAGCCTCGGAGGGGCGGCAGATACGCAGTATTTT.